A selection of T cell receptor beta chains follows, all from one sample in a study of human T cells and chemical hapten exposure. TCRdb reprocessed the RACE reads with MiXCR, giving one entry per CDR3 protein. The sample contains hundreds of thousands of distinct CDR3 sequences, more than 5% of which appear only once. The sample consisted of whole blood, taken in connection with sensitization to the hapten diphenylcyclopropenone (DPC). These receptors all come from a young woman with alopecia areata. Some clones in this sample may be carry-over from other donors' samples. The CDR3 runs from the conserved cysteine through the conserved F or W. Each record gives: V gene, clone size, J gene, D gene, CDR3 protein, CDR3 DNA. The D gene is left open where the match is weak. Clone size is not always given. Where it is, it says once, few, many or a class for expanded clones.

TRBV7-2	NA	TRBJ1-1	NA	CASSLDQGRAEAFF	TGTGCCAGCAGCTTAGATCAAGGGCGAGCTGAAGCTTTCTTT
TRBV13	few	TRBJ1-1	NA	CASSLGRAPEAFF	TGTGCCAGCAGCTTAGGCCGGGCGCCTGAAGCTTTCTTT
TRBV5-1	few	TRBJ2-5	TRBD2	CASSSMFLAGLQETQYF	TGCGCCAGCAGCTCGATGTTTCTAGCGGGGCTCCAAGAGACCCAGTACTTC
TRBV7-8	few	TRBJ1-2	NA	CASSLAGVLSYGYTF	TGTGCCAGCAGCTTAGCAGGGGTGCTTAGCTATGGCTACACCTTC
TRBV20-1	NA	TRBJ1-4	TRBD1	CSATRDRANEKLFF	TGCAGTGCTACTCGGGACAGGGCGAATGAAAAACTGTTTTTT
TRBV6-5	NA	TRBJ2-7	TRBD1	CASRSRGTGAYEQYF	TGTGCCAGCAGATCCCGCGGGACAGGGGCATACGAGCAGTACTTC
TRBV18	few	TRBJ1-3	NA	CASSPGSPGNSGNTIYF	TGTGCCAGCTCACCAGGCTCTCCAGGAAACTCTGGAAACACCATATATTTT
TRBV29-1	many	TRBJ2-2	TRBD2	CSVGGLAATNTGELFF	TGCAGCGTCGGAGGACTAGCGGCTACGAACACCGGGGAGCTGTTTTTT
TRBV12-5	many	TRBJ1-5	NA	CASGLDQPQHF	TGTGCTAGTGGTTTGGATCAGCCCCAGCATTTT
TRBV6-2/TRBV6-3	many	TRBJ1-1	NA	CATTGRENTEAFF	TGTGCCACTACTGGACGGGAGAACACTGAAGCTTTCTTT
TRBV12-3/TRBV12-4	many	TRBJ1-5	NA	CASRGTENQPQHF	TGTGCCAGCCGTGGAACAGAAAATCAGCCCCAGCATTTT
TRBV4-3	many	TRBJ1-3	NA	CASSQDLNRGNTIYF	TGCGCCAGCAGCCAAGATCTAAACAGGGGAAACACCATATATTTT
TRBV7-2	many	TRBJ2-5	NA	CASSRGLGETQYF	TGTGCCAGCAGCCGCGGACTCGGGGAGACCCAGTACTTC
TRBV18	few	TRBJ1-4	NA	CASSPGPIGEKLFF	TGTGCCAGCTCACCGGGGCCTATTGGGGAAAAACTGTTTTTT
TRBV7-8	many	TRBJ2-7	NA	CASSLVAGGLDEQYF	TGTGCCAGCAGCTTAGTGGCTGGGGGTCTGGATGAGCAGTACTTC
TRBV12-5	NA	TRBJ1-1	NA	CASGLVQEGGAFF	TGTGCTAGTGGTTTGGTACAGGAAGGGGGAGCTTTCTTT
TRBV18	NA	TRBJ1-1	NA	CASSPRTLNRGPTEAFF	TGTGCCAGCTCACCAAGGACATTAAACAGAGGACCCACTGAAGCTTTCTTT
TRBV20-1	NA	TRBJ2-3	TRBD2	CSASPGTSGGVRDTQYF	TGCAGTGCTTCCCCCGGGACTAGCGGGGGGGTCCGAGATACGCAGTATTTT
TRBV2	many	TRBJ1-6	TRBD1	CASSMDRTYNSPLHF	TGTGCCAGCAGTATGGACAGGACGTATAATTCACCCCTCCACTTT
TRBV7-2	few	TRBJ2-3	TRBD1	CASSLVGQEDTQYF	TGTGCCAGCAGCTTAGTGGGACAGGAAGATACGCAGTATTTT
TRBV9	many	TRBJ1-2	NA	CASSATGGLAYGYTF	TGTGCCAGCAGCGCCACCGGGGGCCTCGCCTATGGCTACACCTTC
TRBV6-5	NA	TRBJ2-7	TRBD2	CASSYGTSGDEQYF	TGTGCCAGCAGTTATGGGACTAGCGGGGACGAGCAGTACTTC
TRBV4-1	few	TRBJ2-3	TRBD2	CASSQSVAGGPLDTQYF	TGCGCCAGCAGCCAGAGCGTAGCGGGGGGGCCTTTAGATACGCAGTATTTT
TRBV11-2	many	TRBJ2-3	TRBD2	CASSRNPGGGDTQYF	TGTGCCAGCAGCCGAAACCCAGGCGGGGGGGATACGCAGTATTTT
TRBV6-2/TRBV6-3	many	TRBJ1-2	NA	CASSYGPVRGNYGYTF	TGTGCCAGCAGTTACGGGCCGGTTAGGGGTAACTATGGCTACACCTTC
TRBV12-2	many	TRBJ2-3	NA	CASRKRVKGTDTQYF	TGTGCAAGTCGCAAACGTGTAAAAGGGACAGATACGCAGTATTTT
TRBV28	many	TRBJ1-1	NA	CASSLSAGPAFF	TGTGCCAGCAGTTTATCGGCAGGGCCGGCTTTCTTT
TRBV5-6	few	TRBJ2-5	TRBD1	CASRRGQGQGQGETQYF	TGTGCCAGCAGGAGAGGACAGGGTCAGGGTCAGGGAGAGACCCAGTACTTC
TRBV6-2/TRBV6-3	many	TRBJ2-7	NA	CASKRSYEQYF	TGTGCCAGCAAAAGGAGTTACGAGCAGTACTTC
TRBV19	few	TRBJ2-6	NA	CASSAQGRGGANVLTF	TGTGCCAGTAGCGCACAGGGCAGGGGTGGGGCCAACGTCCTGACTTTC
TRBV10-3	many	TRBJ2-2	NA	CAINPGTNTGELFF	TGTGCCATCAACCCCGGGACCAACACCGGGGAGCTGTTTTTT
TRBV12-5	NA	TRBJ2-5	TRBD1	CASGLVGQGVKTQYF	TGTGCTAGTGGTTTGGTAGGCCAGGGGGTTAAGACCCAGTACTTC
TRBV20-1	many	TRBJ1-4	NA	CSAVRFFNEKLFF	TGCAGTGCGGTACGGTTTTTTAATGAAAAACTGTTTTTT
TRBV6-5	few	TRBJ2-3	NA	CASSPRGPGTDTQYF	TGTGCCAGCAGTCCCCGGGGACCCGGCACAGATACGCAGTATTTT
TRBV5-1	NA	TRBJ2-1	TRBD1	CASSGGQTSSYNEQFF	TGCGCCAGCAGCGGGGGACAGACCAGCTCCTACAATGAGCAGTTCTTC